A selection of T cell receptor beta chains follows, all from one sample in a study of vaccination and CD4 T cells after COVID-19. These receptors have no identified antigens. Via MiXCR, TCRdb re-called the PCR reads, giving one row per CDR3 protein. The data hold about 11,000 distinct CDR3 sequences, with around 40% observed a single time. Sample: CD4+ T cells from blood, cultured in vitro, taken after SARS-CoV-2 vaccination. The receptors originated from a human donor who had recovered from COVID-19. The CDR3 runs from the conserved cysteine through the conserved F or W. The D gene is left open where the match is weak. Expanded clones get a size class; other rows say once, few or many, or leave the size out.

TRBJ2-1 . TRBV5-4 . TGTGCCAGCAGCTCACGGGGGAGGAGGGTGGATGAGCAGTTCTTC CASSSRGRRVDEQFF
TRBJ1-1 . TRBV27 few TGTGCCAGCCGTCTCCTGGAGGGTGGGAGCACTGAAGCTTTCTTT CASRLLEGGSTEAFF
TRBJ1-5 . TRBV30 . TGTGCCTGGAGTACCTTCACGGGTAATCAGCCCCAGCATTTT CAWSTFTGNQPQHF
TRBJ1-2 . TRBV28 . TGTGCCAGCAGCCCACCCAGTTACTATGGCTACACCTTC CASSPPSYYGYTF
TRBJ1-6 TRBD1 TRBV5-4 . TGTGCCAGCAGCTTGGGGGGACAGGGAGATTCACCCCTCCACTTT CASSLGGQGDSPLHF
TRBJ2-5 TRBD2 TRBV20-1 . TGCAGTGCTAGATCTCTAGCGGGAGGGGGTGAGACCCAGTACTTC CSARSLAGGGETQYF
TRBJ1-1 . TRBV15 few TGTGCCACCAGCAGAGATATGGCCCCCAACACTGAAGCTTTCTTT CATSRDMAPNTEAFF
TRBJ2-3 . TRBV4-3 . TGCGCCAGCAGCCCCCAGGCAGCCTATACAGATACGCAGTATTTT CASSPQAAYTDTQYF
TRBJ2-4 TRBD1 TRBV7-8 . TGTGCCAGCAGTTTTACAGGGGACATTCAGTACTTC CASSFTGDIQYF
TRBJ1-2 . TRBV19 . TGTGCCAGTAGTAGACGTCGAGCAGATGGCTACACCTTC CASSRRRADGYTF
TRBJ1-1 . TRBV28 . TGTGCCAGCAGTTTAGATGGTCTGAACACTGAAGCTTTCTTT CASSLDGLNTEAFF
TRBJ2-5 TRBD1 TRBV7-2 . TGTGCCAGCAGCCGTAGTGGGACAGGGGGCCGGGAGACCCAGTACTTC CASSRSGTGGRETQYF
TRBJ1-5 TRBD1 TRBV20-1 few TGCAGTGGGGAGTGGAGCACAGGGGCCACGGGGACCAATCAGCCCCAGCATTTT CSGEWSTGATGTNQPQHF
TRBJ2-1 TRBD2 TRBV7-3 once TGTGCCAGCAGCTTTGTACTAGCGGGGATCAATGAGCAGTTCTTC CASSFVLAGINEQFF
TRBJ2-2 TRBD1 TRBV24-1 few TGTGCCACCAGACCTGGACAGGGGAAGGGCGGGGAGCTGTTTTTT CATRPGQGKGGELFF
TRBJ1-2 . TRBV7-8 . TGTGCCAGCAGCTTAGTTGGTCAGGGAGACTATGGCTACACCTTC CASSLVGQGDYGYTF
TRBJ1-2 TRBD1 TRBV10-3 few TGTGCCATCAGACCGGGACAGGTGACTAACTATGGCTACACCTTC CAIRPGQVTNYGYTF
TRBJ1-1 . TRBV6-1 . TGTGCCAGCGGTACACTGAACACTGAAGCTTTCTTT CASGTLNTEAFF
TRBJ2-1 TRBD2 TRBV9 . TGTGCCAGCAGCGCCAGACTAGCGGGAGTCACTGAGCAGTTCTTC CASSARLAGVTEQFF
TRBJ2-5 TRBD2 TRBV12-3/TRBV12-4 . TGTGCCAGCAGTTTTGGAGCGGGAGGGCCAGAGACCCAGTACTTC CASSFGAGGPETQYF
TRBJ2-1 . TRBV19 . TGTGCCAGTAGTATCCGAGGGGGGAACAATGAGCAGTTCTTC CASSIRGGNNEQFF
TRBJ2-7 . TRBV28 . TGTGCCAGCACCCTGGGTACATTGGGCTACGAGCAGTACTTC CASTLGTLGYEQYF
TRBJ1-1 . TRBV6-4 . TGTGCCAGCAGCGCAGACAGTAACACTGAAGCTTTCTTT CASSADSNTEAFF
TRBJ2-5 TRBD1 TRBV29-1 . TGCAGCGCCCGACAGGGGATAGAGACCCAGTACTTC CSARQGIETQYF
TRBJ2-1 . TRBV6-1 . TGTGCCAGCATTCAGGGTAGCTCCTACAATGGGCAGTTCTTC CASIQGSSYNGQFF
TRBJ2-6 TRBD1 TRBV25-1 . TGTGCCAGCGGTTGGACAGGGCGTTCCGGGGCCAACGTCCTGACTTTC CASGWTGRSGANVLTF
TRBJ1-4 TRBD1 TRBV7-9 . TGTGCCAGCAGCCAGACGAACAGGGGAACTAATGAAAAACTGTTTTTT CASSQTNRGTNEKLFF
TRBJ2-7 TRBD2 TRBV19 . TGTGCCAGTAGTGTAGCGGGAGAGTCGAACGAGCAGTACTTC CASSVAGESNEQYF
TRBJ1-5 . TRBV28 medium-sized TGTGCCAGCAGTCCTAGGGTTGGCAATCAGCCCCAGCATTTT CASSPRVGNQPQHF
TRBJ2-7 TRBD2 TRBV7-2 . TGTGCCAGCAGCTCACGGGGGGGACTAGGGCCGACCGAGCAGTACTTC CASSSRGGLGPTEQYF
TRBJ1-1 . TRBV25-1 . TGTGCCAGCAGCCCGGCCCCAACGGGAACTGAAGCTTTCTTT CASSPAPTGTEAFF
TRBJ1-2 TRBD1 TRBV5-4 . TGTGCCAGCAGCCGCTTGGACAGGAGAAACTATGGCTACACCTTC CASSRLDRRNYGYTF
TRBJ1-1 TRBD1 TRBV6-1 few TGTGCCAGCAGTCCCCAGGGACAGTTGAACACTGAAGCTTTCTTT CASSPQGQLNTEAFF
TRBJ1-1 . TRBV4-2 . TGTGCCAGCAGCCCAGGGTGGATGAACACTGAAGCTTTCTTT CASSPGWMNTEAFF
TRBJ1-2 . TRBV20-1 . TGCAGTGCTAGAGGGGGAGGCTACACCTTC CSARGGGYTF
TRBJ2-7 . TRBV7-9 few TGTGCCAGCAGCTTAGTGTCGCACGCAAGAACCTACGAGCAGTACTTC CASSLVSHARTYEQYF
TRBJ1-5 TRBD1 TRBV7-2 . TGTGCCAGCAGCTCAAGGGACAGGGGGAATCAGCCCCAGCATTTT CASSSRDRGNQPQHF
TRBJ1-5 . TRBV14 . TGTGCCAGCAGCCGACAGGCGGGGCAGCCCCAGCATTTT CASSRQAGQPQHF
TRBJ2-4 . TRBV29-1 . TGCAGCGTTTTTGTGCAGGGGAGGGCCAAAAACATTCAGTACTTC CSVFVQGRAKNIQYF
TRBJ1-6 . TRBV27 few TGTGCCAGCAGGGGAGGGCACAATTATAATTCACCCCTCCACTTT CASRGGHNYNSPLHF
TRBJ1-1 . TRBV4-1 few TGCGCCAGCAGCCAAGCCGGCGGGAGCACTGAAGCTTTCTTT CASSQAGGSTEAFF
TRBJ2-1 TRBD1 TRBV11-2 few TGTGCCAGCACCTTCGGGGTAACAGGGGATGAGCAGTTCTTC CASTFGVTGDEQFF
TRBJ2-2 . TRBV7-3 few TGTGCCAGCAGCTTGCTAGCGACAAACACCGGGGAGCTGTTTTTT CASSLLATNTGELFF
TRBJ1-3 TRBD1 TRBV20-1 hyperexpanded TGCAGTGCTAGGACAGGGGAGGGCTCTGGAAACACCATATATTTT CSARTGEGSGNTIYF
TRBJ1-2 . TRBV4-3 . TGCGCCAGCAGCCAAGATGTGGGTGGGAAGGGTATAGGCGGCTACACCTTC CASSQDVGGKGIGGYTF
TRBJ2-7 . TRBV7-2 few TGTGCCAGCAGCTTAGTCCATGAGCTCTACGAGCAGTACTTC CASSLVHELYEQYF